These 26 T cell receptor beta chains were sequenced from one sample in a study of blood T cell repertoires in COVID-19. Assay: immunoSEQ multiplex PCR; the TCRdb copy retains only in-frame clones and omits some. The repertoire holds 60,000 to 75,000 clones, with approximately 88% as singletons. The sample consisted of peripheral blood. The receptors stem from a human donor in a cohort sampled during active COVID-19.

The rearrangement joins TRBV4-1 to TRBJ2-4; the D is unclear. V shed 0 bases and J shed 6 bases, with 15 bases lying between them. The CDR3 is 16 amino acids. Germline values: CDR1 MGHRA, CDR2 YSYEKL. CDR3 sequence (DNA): TGCGCCAGCAGCCAAGATCGATTGGCCAGAGGAAACATTCAGTACTTC. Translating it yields CASSQDRLARGNIQYF.

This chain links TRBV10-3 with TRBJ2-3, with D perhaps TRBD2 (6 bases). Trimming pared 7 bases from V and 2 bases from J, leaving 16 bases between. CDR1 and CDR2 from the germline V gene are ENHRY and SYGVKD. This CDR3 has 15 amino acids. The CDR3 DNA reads TGTGCCATCATGGGAACTAGCAGCCTCACAGATACGCAGTATTTT. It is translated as CAIMGTSSLTDTQYF.

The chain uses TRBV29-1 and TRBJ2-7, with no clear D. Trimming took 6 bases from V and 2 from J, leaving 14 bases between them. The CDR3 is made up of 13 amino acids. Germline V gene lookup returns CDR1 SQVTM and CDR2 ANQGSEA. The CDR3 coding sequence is TGCAGCGTCCTCTTCGACTTCCCCTACGAGCAGTACTTC. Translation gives CSVLFDFPYEQYF.

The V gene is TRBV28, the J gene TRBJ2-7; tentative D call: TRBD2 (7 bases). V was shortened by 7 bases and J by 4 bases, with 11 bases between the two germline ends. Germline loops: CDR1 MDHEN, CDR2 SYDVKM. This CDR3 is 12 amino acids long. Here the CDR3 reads CASTGGRYEQYF. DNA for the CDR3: TGTGCCAGCACCGGGGGGCGGTACGAGCAGTACTTC.

The CDR3: CASSRILQGTEAFF. CDR3 sequence (DNA): TGTGCCAGCAGCCGAATACTGCAGGGAACTGAAGCTTTCTTT. The chain couples TRBV6-5 to TRBJ1-1; perhaps TRBD1 as D (5 bases). Germline V lookup: CDR1 MNHEY, CDR2 SVGAGI. CDR3 length: 14 residues. The V end lost 6 bases, the J end lost 5 bases, and 16 bases lay between the germline ends.

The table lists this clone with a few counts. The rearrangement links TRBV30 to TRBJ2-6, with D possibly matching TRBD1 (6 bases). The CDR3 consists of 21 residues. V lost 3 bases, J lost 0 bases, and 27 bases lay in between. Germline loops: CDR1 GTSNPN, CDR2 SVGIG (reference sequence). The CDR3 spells CAWRATGTRTALRSGANVLTF. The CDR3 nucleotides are TGTGCCTGGAGGGCTACAGGCACCCGGACAGCACTCCGCTCTGGGGCCAACGTCCTGACTTTC. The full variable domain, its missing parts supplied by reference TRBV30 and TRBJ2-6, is SQTIHQWPATLVQPVGSPLSLECTVEGTSNPNLYWYRQAAGRGLQLLFYSVGIGQISSEVPQNLSASRPQDRQFILSSKKLLLSDSGFYLCAWRATGTRTALRSGANVLTFGAGSRLTVL.

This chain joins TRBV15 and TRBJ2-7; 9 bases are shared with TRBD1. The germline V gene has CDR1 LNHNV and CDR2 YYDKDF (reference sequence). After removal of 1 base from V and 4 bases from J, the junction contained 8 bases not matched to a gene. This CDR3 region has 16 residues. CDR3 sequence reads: CATSRAPGQGGYEQYF. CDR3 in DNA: TGTGCCACCAGCAGAGCTCCGGGACAGGGTGGTTACGAGCAGTACTTC.

DNA of the CDR3: TGTGCCAGCAGCTTGGTCCTGACTAGCTTGTACAATGAGCAGTTCTTC. It encodes CASSLVLTSLYNEQFF. This sequence joins TRBV7-3 and TRBJ2-1; 7 bases are a match to TRBD2. The V gene's germline CDR1 is SGHTA and CDR2 FQGTGA. The J segment lost 4 bases and the V segment lost 3 bases, leaving 9 bases of the junction unmatched. The CDR3 is made up of 16 amino acids.

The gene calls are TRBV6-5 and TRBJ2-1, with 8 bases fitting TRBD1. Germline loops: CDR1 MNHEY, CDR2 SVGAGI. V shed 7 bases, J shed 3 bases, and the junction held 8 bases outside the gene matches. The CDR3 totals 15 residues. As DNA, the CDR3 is TGTGCCAGCAAGACCGACAGGGGTTACTACAATGAGCAGTTCTTC. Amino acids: CASKTDRGYYNEQFF.

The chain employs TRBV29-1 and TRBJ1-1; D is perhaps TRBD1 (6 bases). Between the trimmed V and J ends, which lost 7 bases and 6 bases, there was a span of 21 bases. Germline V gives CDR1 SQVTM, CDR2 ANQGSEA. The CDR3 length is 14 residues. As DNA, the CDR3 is TGCAGCGGGGGGCCCGGGACATCCCAAGCTGAAGCTTTCTTT. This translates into CSGGPGTSQAEAFF.

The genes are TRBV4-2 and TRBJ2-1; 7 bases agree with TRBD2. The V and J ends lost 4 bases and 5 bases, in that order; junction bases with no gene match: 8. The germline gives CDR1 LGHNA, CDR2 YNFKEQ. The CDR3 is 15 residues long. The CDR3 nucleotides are TGTGCCAGCAGCCGGCTACCGGGACTAAACAATGAGCAGTTCTTC. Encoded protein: CASSRLPGLNNEQFF.

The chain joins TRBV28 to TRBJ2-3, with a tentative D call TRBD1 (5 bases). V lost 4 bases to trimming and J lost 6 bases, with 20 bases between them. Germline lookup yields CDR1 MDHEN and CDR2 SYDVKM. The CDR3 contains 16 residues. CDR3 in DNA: TGTGCCAGCAGTTCAAGGGGCTACACCCCTTCGGATACGCAGTATTTT. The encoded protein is CASSSRGYTPSDTQYF.

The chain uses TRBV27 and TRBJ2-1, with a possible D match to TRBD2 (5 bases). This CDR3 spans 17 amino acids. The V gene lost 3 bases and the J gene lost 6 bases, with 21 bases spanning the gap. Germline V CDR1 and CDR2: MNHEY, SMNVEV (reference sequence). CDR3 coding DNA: TGTGCCAGCAGTTTCTCGAGAGGAGTGGGCGGGCTCAATGAGCAGTTCTTC. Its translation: CASSFSRGVGGLNEQFF.

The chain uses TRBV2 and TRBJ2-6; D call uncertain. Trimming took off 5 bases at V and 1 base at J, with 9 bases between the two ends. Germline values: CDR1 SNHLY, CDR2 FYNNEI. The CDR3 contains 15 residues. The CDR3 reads CASSQGLSGANVLTF. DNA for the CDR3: TGTGCCAGCAGTCAAGGGCTTTCTGGGGCCAACGTCCTGACTTTC.

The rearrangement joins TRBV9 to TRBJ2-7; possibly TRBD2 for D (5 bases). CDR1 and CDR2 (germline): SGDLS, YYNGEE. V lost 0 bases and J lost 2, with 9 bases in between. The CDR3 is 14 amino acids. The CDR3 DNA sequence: TGTGCCAGCAGCGTAGCGGCTAGCCCCTACGAGCAGTACTTC. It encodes CASSVAASPYEQYF.

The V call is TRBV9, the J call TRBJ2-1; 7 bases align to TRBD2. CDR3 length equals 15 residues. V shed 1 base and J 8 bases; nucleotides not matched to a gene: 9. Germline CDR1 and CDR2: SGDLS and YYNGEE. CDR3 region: CASSVKAGVNDEQFF. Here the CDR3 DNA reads TGTGCCAGCAGCGTAAAGGCGGGAGTCAACGATGAGCAGTTCTTC.

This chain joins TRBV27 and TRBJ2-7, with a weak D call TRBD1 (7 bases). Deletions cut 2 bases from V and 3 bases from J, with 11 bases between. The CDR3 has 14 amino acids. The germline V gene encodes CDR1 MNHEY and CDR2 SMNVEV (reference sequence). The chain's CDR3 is CASSLAGGFYEQYF. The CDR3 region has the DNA TGTGCCAGCAGTTTAGCAGGGGGGTTCTACGAGCAGTACTTC.

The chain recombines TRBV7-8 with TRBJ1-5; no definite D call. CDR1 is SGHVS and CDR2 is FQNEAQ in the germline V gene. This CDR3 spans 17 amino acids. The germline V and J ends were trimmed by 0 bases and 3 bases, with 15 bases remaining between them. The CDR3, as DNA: TGTGCCAGCAGCTTAGCAATCTGGCAGGCCGCCAATCAGCCCCAGCATTTT. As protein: CASSLAIWQAANQPQHF.

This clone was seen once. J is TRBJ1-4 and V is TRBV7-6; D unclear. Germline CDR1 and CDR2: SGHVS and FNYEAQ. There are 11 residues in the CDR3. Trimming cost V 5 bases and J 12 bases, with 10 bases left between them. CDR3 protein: CASSPGSELFF. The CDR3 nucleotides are TGTGCCAGCAGCCCGGGTTCTGAACTGTTTTTT. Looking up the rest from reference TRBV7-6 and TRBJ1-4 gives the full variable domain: GAGVSQSPRYKVTKRGQDVALRCDPISGHVSLYWYRQALGQGPEFLTYFNYEAQQDKSGLPNDRFSAERPEGSISTLTIQRTEQRDSAMYRCASSPGSELFFGSGTQLSVL.

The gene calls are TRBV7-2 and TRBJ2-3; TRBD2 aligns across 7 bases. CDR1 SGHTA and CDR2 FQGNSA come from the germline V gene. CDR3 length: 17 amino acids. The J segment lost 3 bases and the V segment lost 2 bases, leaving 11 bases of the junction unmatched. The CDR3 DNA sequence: TGTGCCAGCAGCTTACGTGTCGGCGGGAGTAAGACAGATACGCAGTATTTT. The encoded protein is CASSLRVGGSKTDTQYF.

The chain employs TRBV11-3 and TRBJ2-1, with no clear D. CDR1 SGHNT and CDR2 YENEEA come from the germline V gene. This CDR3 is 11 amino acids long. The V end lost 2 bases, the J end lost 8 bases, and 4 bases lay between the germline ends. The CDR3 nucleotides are TGTGCCAGCAGCTTAACGGATGAGCAGTTCTTC. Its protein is CASSLTDEQFF.

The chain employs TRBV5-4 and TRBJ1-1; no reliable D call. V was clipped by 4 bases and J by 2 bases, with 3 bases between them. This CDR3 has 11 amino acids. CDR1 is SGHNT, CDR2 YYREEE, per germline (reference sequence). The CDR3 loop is CASSLNTEAFF. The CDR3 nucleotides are TGTGCCAGCAGCCTTAACACTGAAGCTTTCTTT.

In nucleotides, the CDR3 is TGTGCCAGCGGGCTAGCGCCTCAAGGAGAGACCCAGTACTTC. Protein: CASGLAPQGETQYF. This chain uses TRBV6-5 with TRBJ2-5, with D possibly being TRBD2 (6 bases). The V and J ends lost 8 bases and 4 bases respectively, with 17 bases between them. Germline-derived CDR1 and CDR2 are MNHEY and SVGAGI. The CDR3 is 14 amino acids.

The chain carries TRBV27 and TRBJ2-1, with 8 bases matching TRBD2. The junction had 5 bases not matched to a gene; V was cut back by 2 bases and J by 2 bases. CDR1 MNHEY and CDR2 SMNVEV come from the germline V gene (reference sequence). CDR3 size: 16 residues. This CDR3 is CASSLLSGRAYNEQFF. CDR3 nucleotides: TGTGCCAGCAGTTTACTCTCCGGGAGGGCCTACAATGAGCAGTTCTTC.

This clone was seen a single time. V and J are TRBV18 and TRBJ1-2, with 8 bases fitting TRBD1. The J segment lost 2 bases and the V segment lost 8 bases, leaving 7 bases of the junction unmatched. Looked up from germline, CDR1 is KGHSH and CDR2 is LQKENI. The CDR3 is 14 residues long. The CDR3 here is CASEGTGGNYGYTF. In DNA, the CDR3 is TGTGCCAGCGAGGGTACAGGGGGAAACTATGGCTACACCTTC. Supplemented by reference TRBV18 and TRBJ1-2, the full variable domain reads NAGVMQNPRHLVRRRGQEARLRCSPMKGHSHVYWYRQLPEEGLKFMVYLQKENIIDESGMPKERFSAEFPKEGPSILRIQQVVRGDSAAYFCASEGTGGNYGYTFGSGTRLTVV.

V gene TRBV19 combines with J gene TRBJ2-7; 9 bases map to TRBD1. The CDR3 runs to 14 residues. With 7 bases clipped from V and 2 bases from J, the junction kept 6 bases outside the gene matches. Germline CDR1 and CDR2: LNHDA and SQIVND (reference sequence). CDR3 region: CASTPGQGAYEQYF. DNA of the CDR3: TGTGCCAGTACCCCGGGACAGGGCGCCTACGAGCAGTACTTC.